Listed here are 13 T cell receptor beta chains from one sample, sequenced in a study of PD-1 blockade in classical Hodgkin lymphoma. Stated time point: cycle 4 day 1 (C4D1), after less than seven weeks of nivolumab. Brentuximab vedotin exposure varied, and every patient relapsed after autologous stem cell transplantation. Clones were read by immunoSEQ multiplex PCR, and TCRdb kept only the in-frame ones, dropping some. Of approximately 39,000 clones listed, more than 60% were seen once; the top ten hold roughly 9.2%. Material: peripheral blood mononuclear cells (PBMCs), obtained before the fourth cycle of nivolumab. These receptors were obtained from a human donor with classical Hodgkin lymphoma.

This clone was recorded a few times. This CDR3 reads CAVGSKEGYTF. Here the CDR3 DNA reads TGTGCGGTGGGTTCGAAGGAGGGCTACACCTTC. The V and J genes are TRBV28 and TRBJ1-2, with D unclear. CDR3 length: 11 amino acids. Germline loops: CDR1 MDHEN, CDR2 SYDVKM.

The V gene is TRBV19, the J gene TRBJ1-4, with 8 bases lining up with TRBD1. The CDR3 is made up of 14 amino acids. J was trimmed by 8 bases and V by 7 bases; bases with no gene match: 9. Per germline, CDR1 LNHDA and CDR2 SQIVND (reference sequence). CDR3 nucleotides: TGTGCCAGTACGTTCGGGGACAGGCCGGAAAAACTGTTTTTT. It specifies CASTFGDRPEKLFF.

The chain combines TRBV5-4 with TRBJ2-3; unclear D gene. This CDR3 spans 12 amino acids. V lost 1 base and J 4 bases, leaving 4 bases between the germline ends. Germline CDR1 SGHNT, CDR2 YYREEE (reference sequence). As DNA, the CDR3 is TGTGCCAGCAGCTTGTCCGCAGATACGCAGTATTTT. Its translation is CASSLSADTQYF.

V and J are TRBV9 and TRBJ2-3, with D maybe TRBD1 (5 bases). CDR1 and CDR2 from the germline V gene are SGDLS and YYNGEE. The V end lost 0 bases, the J end lost 2 bases, and 10 bases lay between the germline ends. The CDR3 runs to 15 residues. The CDR3 sequence is CASSVEGINTDTQYF. In DNA, the CDR3 is TGTGCCAGCAGCGTAGAGGGGATTAACACAGATACGCAGTATTTT.

The sample holds one count of this clone. The chain is built from TRBV5-1 and TRBJ2-5; tentatively, D is TRBD1 (6 bases). The V and J ends lost 5 bases and 0 bases respectively, with 8 bases between them. Looked up from germline, CDR1 is SGHRS and CDR2 is YFSETQ. The CDR3 sequence is 13 residues long. The CDR3 loop reads CASRQGYQETQYF. CDR3 in DNA: TGCGCCAGCAGACAGGGTTACCAAGAGACCCAGTACTTC.

The rearrangement uses TRBV4-1 and TRBJ1-4; D remains unclear. Per the germline V gene, CDR1 is MGHRA and CDR2 is YSYEKL. The V and J ends lost 0 bases and 0 bases respectively, with 5 bases between them. The CDR3 covers 15 residues. The CDR3 coding sequence is TGCGCCAGCAGCCAAGATCCTACAACTAATGAAAAACTGTTTTTT. It is translated as CASSQDPTTNEKLFF.

V gene TRBV19 combines with J gene TRBJ2-3; 11 bases are a match to TRBD2. CDR3 length: 16 residues. Germline V CDR1 and CDR2: LNHDA, SQIVND (reference sequence). V lost 3 bases, J lost 1 base, and 3 bases stayed unmatched. The DNA for the CDR3 is TGTGCCAGTAGTATCTCACTAGCGGGGGGCACAGATACGCAGTATTTT. Amino acids: CASSISLAGGTDTQYF.

V gene TRBV10-1 combines with J gene TRBJ2-3; 8 nucleotides agree with TRBD1. This CDR3 comprises 13 residues. Germline CDR1 and CDR2: WNHNN and SYGVQD (reference sequence). The V and J ends lost 8 bases and 3 bases, in that order; junction bases with no gene match: 4. Written as DNA, the CDR3 is TGCGCCAGCTCAGGGGGCCTAACAGATACGCAGTATTTT. This sequence encodes CASSGGLTDTQYF.

The chain carries TRBV7-3 and TRBJ1-1, with a weak D call TRBD1 (5 bases). The CDR3 is 14 amino acids. The germline V and J ends were trimmed by 2 bases and 5 bases, with 12 bases remaining between them. Per the germline V gene, CDR1 is SGHTA and CDR2 is FQGTGA. The CDR3: CASSLESGRTEAFF. In nucleotides, the CDR3 is TGTGCCAGCAGCTTAGAGTCAGGGCGGACTGAAGCTTTCTTT.

A few counts support this clone. Other DNA sequences in this specimen translate into the identical CDR3. The chain joins TRBV4-2 to TRBJ1-5; tentative D call: TRBD1 (5 bases). From germline, CDR1 is LGHNA and CDR2 YNFKEQ. The CDR3 spans 12 residues. V was pared by 1 base and J by 7 bases, with 5 bases between. The CDR3 reads CASSQGGQPQHF. CDR3 in DNA: TGTGCCAGCAGCCAAGGGGGGCAGCCCCAGCATTTT.

The genes are TRBV19 and TRBJ1-5; D is unresolved. Trimming removed 3 bases at V and 4 bases at J, with 7 bases between. This CDR3 spans 13 amino acids. Germline V lookup: CDR1 LNHDA, CDR2 SQIVND (reference sequence). CDR3 residues: CASSIAGNQPQHF. The CDR3 nucleotides read TGTGCCAGTAGTATCGCCGGGAATCAGCCCCAGCATTTT.

J is TRBJ2-2 and V is TRBV9; D gene uncertain. The CDR3 has 15 amino acids. Germline V gene lookup returns CDR1 SGDLS and CDR2 YYNGEE. The ends were cut back, 0 bases at V and 0 bases at J, with 6 bases in the middle. CDR3 residues: CASSVGGSNTGELFF. The CDR3 nucleotides read TGTGCCAGCAGCGTAGGGGGATCGAACACCGGGGAGCTGTTTTTT.

V usage is TRBV7-2 and J usage is TRBJ2-5; 7 bases align to TRBD2. The CDR3 covers 12 residues. Losses at the gene ends were 4 bases for V and 8 bases for J; bases not matched to a gene: 4. Germline-derived CDR1 and CDR2 are SGHTA and FQGNSA. This chain's CDR3 is CASSYGGGTQYF. CDR3 nucleotide sequence: TGTGCCAGCAGCTATGGGGGGGGTACCCAGTACTTC. The full variable domain, rest sourced from reference TRBV7-2 and TRBJ2-5, is GAGVSQSPSNKVTEKGKDVELRCDPISGHTALYWYRQSLGQGLEFLIYFQGNSAPDKSGLPSDRFSAERTGGSVSTLTIQRTQQEDSAVYLCASSYGGGTQYFGPGTRLLVL.